The rows below give T cell receptor beta chains drawn from one sample of a study of T cells expressing NK-cell markers. One entry per CDR3 protein, without DNA, is what TCRdb gives after re-calling the 5' RACE reads. This sample's table reports approximately 150,000 distinct CDR3 sequences. The sample consisted of blood T cells: a sorted CD56 or NKG2C T cell subset, CD4+ or CD8+ T cells, or bulk PBMC T cells (not recorded which). The receptors come from a young man in good health. Both conserved end residues are part of each CDR3. Fields, in order: J gene, V gene, CDR3 protein.

TRBJ2-3 TRBV15 CATSTRDRGTDTQYF
TRBJ2-2 TRBV12-5 CASGLMRGTTGELFF
TRBJ1-1 TRBV5-4 CASGELNTEAFF
TRBJ2-4 TRBV12-5 CASGLNSIAKNIQYF
TRBJ2-1 TRBV30 CAWSLSLEQFF
TRBJ1-2 TRBV6-5 CASSYSTQGANYGYTF
TRBJ2-1 TRBV15 CATSRPSGGEAFF
TRBJ2-1 TRBV7-2 CASSLALDPYNEQFF
TRBJ2-1 TRBV4-3 CASSQEVTSWNEQFF
TRBJ2-7 TRBV12-3/TRBV12-4 CASSPKRYEQYF
TRBJ1-2 TRBV14 CASSDPGGNGYTF
TRBJ2-1 TRBV10-2 CASSMPQNEQFF
TRBJ2-7 TRBV27 CASSYRRVSYEQYF
TRBJ2-1 TRBV24-1 CATSDLRAGDEQFF
TRBJ2-4 TRBV10-3 CAISESTQGLAKNIQYF
TRBJ2-7 TRBV20-1 CSATNRQGSSYEQYF
TRBJ2-1 TRBV5-1 CACRDRVAEQFF
TRBJ2-7 TRBV4-3 CASSQSRESSYEQYF
TRBJ2-2 TRBV5-1 CASSLAGSGSGELFF
TRBJ2-3 TRBV20-1 CSSLPLGSRGRGNTQYF
TRBJ2-7 TRBV6-1 CASSEVHISSYEQYF
TRBJ1-6 TRBV4-3 CASSQDQGLNSPLHF
TRBJ2-2 TRBV7-8 CASSLVPSGRAGGELFF
TRBJ1-5 TRBV28 CASRPTGVGNQPQHF
TRBJ1-3 TRBV27 CASSLVGGSGNTIYF
TRBJ2-3 TRBV5-4 CARPGQGPTTDTQYF
TRBJ2-3 TRBV7-2 CASSLLAASSTDTQYF
TRBJ2-7 TRBV12-3/TRBV12-4 CASSLTYEQYF
TRBJ1-2 TRBV12-3/TRBV12-4 CASSLGSFYGYTF
TRBJ2-6 TRBV29-1 CSVVWVSGANVLTF
TRBJ1-5 TRBV6-5 CASRTADYSNQPQHF
TRBJ2-1 TRBV20-1 CSADVRVAVNEQFF
TRBJ2-1 TRBV7-6 CASSLADSVISYNEQFF
TRBJ2-2 TRBV20-1 CSALQGQGTGELFF
TRBJ2-7 TRBV20-1 CSARPTSGRPYEQYF
TRBJ2-5 TRBV10-3 CAISESIGQGDQETQYF
TRBJ2-5 TRBV10-1 CASSVAGETTQYF
TRBJ1-5 TRBV4-1 CASSQVSGYQPQHF
TRBJ1-2 TRBV27 CASRPSGSYGYTF
TRBJ2-2 TRBV19 CASWTSGSSTGELFF